This T cell receptor beta chain was observed in a study of blood T cell repertoires in COVID-19. Across the whole study: COVID-19 samples from acute and convalescent phases originated in the United States, Italy and Spain.

Original data processing: Amplification with reference gene primers provided the estimates of nucleated cell counts. Measured with immunoSEQ multiplex PCR; TCRdb has only the in-frame clones, and not every one. Clonal size and the V and J genes are those of that table, whereas D and trimming came from the DNA. This table has over 300,000 clones, approximately 90% appearing once. CDR1 is LGHDT, CDR2 YNNKEL, per germline (reference sequence). CDR3 size: 13 residues. The V end was cut by 4 bases, the J end by 5 bases, with 10 bases between. Across about two dozen US areas, participants ranged in age from about 18 to 100 years. This clone was picked up one time.

Sequenced input: PBMCs or T cells enriched from blood (not recorded which). The TCR comes from a woman aged 40 to 50 who had recovered from COVID-19. This chain links TRBV3-1 (or the pseudogene TRBV3-2) with TRBJ2-3; D is undetermined. CDR3 amino acids: CASSLGRGDTQYF. CDR3 coding DNA: TGTGCCAGCAGCCTAGGCCGAGGAGATACGCAGTATTTT.